These 32 T cell receptor beta chains originate from one sample sequenced in a study of cytomegalovirus exposure and HLA in healthy donors. A multiplex PCR was run with 60 Vbeta primers and 13 Jbeta primers. TCRdb's table, derived via immunoSEQ multiplex PCR, lists solely in-frame clones and lacks some. The sample lists 85,000 to 100,000 clones, under 85% occurring once. Sequencing used PBMCs. The receptors here all came from a man aged 50 to 59 in good health and CMV-seropositive.

The CDR3 here is CASSYERDSTDTQYF. CDR3 DNA sequence: TGTGCCAGCAGTTACGAGCGGGACAGCACAGATACGCAGTATTTT. The chain couples TRBV6-6 to TRBJ2-3, with 7 bases that match TRBD2. CDR1 is MNHNY, CDR2 SVGAGI, per germline (reference sequence). Unmatched junction bases numbered 2, after V lost 2 bases and J lost 0 bases. The CDR3 is 15 residues long.

The rearrangement joins TRBV9 to TRBJ1-2, with a weak D call TRBD1 (6 bases). The CDR3 loop spans 15 amino acids. Trimming took off 0 bases at V and 3 bases at J, with 12 bases between the two ends. Germline V gene lookup returns CDR1 SGDLS and CDR2 YYNGEE. The CDR3 spells CASSVGAGDHYGYTF. The CDR3 coding sequence is TGTGCCAGCAGCGTAGGGGCAGGGGATCACTATGGCTACACCTTC.

The rearrangement links TRBV15 to TRBJ1-4, with D possibly TRBD1 on 6 matching bases. V shed 1 base and J shed 7 bases, with 10 bases lying between them. The CDR3 is 14 amino acids. CDR1 is LNHNV and CDR2 is YYDKDF in the germline V gene (reference sequence). The CDR3 region has the DNA TGTGCCACCAGCAGAGGGCAGGGGACTGAAAAACTGTTTTTT. Amino acids: CATSRGQGTEKLFF.

The chain carries TRBV6-5 and TRBJ1-6; D is undetermined. CDR1 and CDR2 (germline): MNHEY, SVGAGI. Between the trimmed V and J ends, which lost 4 bases and 2 bases, there was a span of 6 bases. This CDR3 spans 14 amino acids. CDR3 bases: TGTGCCAGCAGTTCCAGCGCCTATAATTCACCCCTCCACTTT. Translation: CASSSSAYNSPLHF.

This clone was counted only a few times. The chain combines TRBV5-1 with TRBJ1-2; 8 bases line up with TRBD1. Trimming at V came to 4 bases and at J to 6 bases, leaving 8 bases not matched to a gene. The CDR3 loop spans 14 amino acids. Germline V lookup: CDR1 SGHRS, CDR2 YFSETQ. The CDR3 bases are TGCGCCAGCAGCCCTGGACAGGGTTTCGATGGCTACACCTTC. This gives the protein CASSPGQGFDGYTF.

The rearrangement uses TRBV4-2 and TRBJ2-1; 9 positions agree with TRBD2. The trim removed 3 bases at V and 4 bases at J, leaving 7 bases unmatched. The CDR3 is 16 residues long. CDR1 is LGHNA, CDR2 YNFKEQ, per germline. The CDR3, as DNA: TGTGCCAGCAGCCACCATGGACTAGCGTCTTACAATGAGCAGTTCTTC. Translated, it gives CASSHHGLASYNEQFF.

The chain recombines TRBV5-5 with TRBJ1-4; D not resolved. Germline CDR1 reads SGHKS; CDR2 reads YYEKEE (reference sequence). This CDR3 comprises 15 residues. V shed 7 bases and J shed 0 bases, with 13 bases lying between them. CDR3 sequence reads: CASHARSTTNEKLFF. CDR3 bases: TGTGCCAGCCACGCTCGCTCTACAACTAATGAAAAACTGTTTTTT. Drawing the rest from reference TRBV5-5 and TRBJ1-4, the complete variable domain is DAGVTQSPTHLIKTRGQQVTLRCSPISGHKSVSWYQQVLGQGPQFIFQYYEKEERGRGNFPDRFSARQFPNYSSELNVNALLLGDSALYLCASHARSTTNEKLFFGSGTQLSVL.

This chain uses TRBV9 with TRBJ1-1; D is undetermined. The CDR3 totals 10 residues. Germline V gene lookup returns CDR1 SGDLS and CDR2 YYNGEE. The CDR3 spells CVVPERGAFF. CDR3 nucleotides: TGTGTGGTACCTGAGCGAGGAGCTTTCTTT.

This clone was seen just once. This chain connects TRBV15 to TRBJ1-5; 9 nucleotides line up with TRBD1. The CDR3 extends over 15 amino acids. Germline V gene data show CDR1 as LNHNV and CDR2 as YYDKDF (reference sequence). J was trimmed by 3 bases and V by 5 bases; bases with no gene match: 5. CDR3 nucleotides: TGTGCCACCAGCGGGGGACAGGGTCACAATCAGCCCCAGCATTTT. Its translation is CATSGGQGHNQPQHF.

This sequence joins TRBV27 and TRBJ1-4; D is possibly TRBD1 (6 bases). Trimming removed 7 bases from V and 8 bases from J, with 20 bases in between. The germline V gene encodes CDR1 MNHEY and CDR2 SMNVEV (reference sequence). The CDR3 spans 15 residues. The DNA for the CDR3 is TGTGCCAGCACCCCTTATGGGCAGGGGCAAGAAAAACTGTTTTTT. Translated: CASTPYGQGQEKLFF.

The rearrangement uses TRBV5-8 and TRBJ2-5, with D hard to call. Trimming removed 5 bases at V and 6 bases at J, with 11 bases between. The CDR3 runs 12 residues. The germline V gene encodes CDR1 SGHTS and CDR2 YDEGEE. CDR3 nucleotides: TGTGCCAGCAGTTTAACTCTGAAGACCCAGTACTTC. Its protein product is CASSLTLKTQYF.

This clone was detected a few times. CDR3 residues: CASSHRRGVGSYNEQFF. CDR3 nucleotides: TGTGCCAGCAGCCACAGGCGTGGGGTGGGCTCCTACAATGAGCAGTTCTTC. The chain uses TRBV5-4 and TRBJ2-1; perhaps TRBD1 as D (5 bases). The CDR3 contains 17 residues. The germline V and J ends were trimmed by 4 bases and 0 bases, with 17 bases remaining between them. CDR1 and CDR2 (germline): SGHNT, YYREEE (reference sequence).

This sequence joins TRBV7-9 and TRBJ1-6, with D possibly TRBD1 on 5 matching bases. The V end was cut by 1 base, the J end by 10 bases, with 20 bases between. The CDR3 totals 17 residues. Germline values: CDR1 SEHNR, CDR2 FQNEAQ (reference sequence). CDR3: CASSLESGWGVSSPLHF. CDR3 nucleotide sequence: TGTGCCAGCAGCTTAGAGTCCGGGTGGGGGGTTTCCTCACCCCTCCACTTT.

There are a few counts of this clone. The V gene is TRBV5-8, the J gene TRBJ2-7, with a possible D match to TRBD1 (5 bases). The germline V gene encodes CDR1 SGHTS and CDR2 YDEGEE. The V end was cut by 7 bases, the J end by 3 bases, with 17 bases between. The CDR3 is 14 amino acids. CDR3 amino acids: CASVWEPQGYEQYF. The CDR3, as DNA: TGTGCCAGCGTCTGGGAACCTCAGGGCTACGAGCAGTACTTC.

The V and J genes are TRBV11-2 and TRBJ2-5, with 14 bases identical to TRBD2. This CDR3 comprises 16 residues. V dropped 4 bases and J dropped 2; count of bases not matched to a gene: 3. Germline V gene data show CDR1 as SGHAT and CDR2 as FQNNGV. CDR3 bases: TGTGCCAGCAGCTCAGGGACTAGCGGGGGACAAGAGACCCAGTACTTC. As protein: CASSSGTSGGQETQYF.

The chain joins TRBV15 to TRBJ2-3; D unclear. The germline V gene has CDR1 LNHNV and CDR2 YYDKDF (reference sequence). The CDR3 has 13 residues. V was cut by 0 bases and J by 4 bases, with 5 bases left in between. CDR3 residues: CATSRDQSDTQYF. CDR3 in DNA: TGTGCCACCAGCAGAGATCAATCAGATACGCAGTATTTT.

J is TRBJ1-3 and V is TRBV4-2; TRBD1 matches at 8 bases. CDR1 and CDR2 (germline): LGHNA, YNFKEQ. CDR3 length: 16 amino acids. Trimming took 4 bases from V and 1 from J; bases not matched to a gene: 6. This chain's CDR3 is CASSLTGQGSGNTIYF. CDR3 coding DNA: TGTGCCAGCAGCCTCACCGGACAGGGTTCTGGAAACACCATATATTTT.

The J gene is TRBJ1-4, the V gene TRBV7-9; TRBD1 matches at 9 bases. CDR1 and CDR2 (germline): SEHNR, FQNEAQ (reference sequence). The CDR3 is 14 amino acids. Trimming cost V 5 bases and J 8 bases; bases outside gene matches: 6. The CDR3 DNA reads as TGTGCCAGCAGCCCAAGACAGGGGGGGGAAAAACTGTTTTTT. Amino acid sequence: CASSPRQGGEKLFF.

With regard to this clone: One end of the junction varies from germline; a read error may be responsible. The sample carries other DNA sequences with the same CDR3. This chain links TRBV12-5 with TRBJ2-2; 7 bases match TRBD2. The germline CDR1 and CDR2 sequences are LGHNT and FRNRAP. The CDR3 consists of 13 residues. CDR3 residues: CASGTGGTGELFF. The CDR3 bases are TGCGCTAGTGGTACCGGGGGGACCGGGGAGCTGTTTTTT.

This clone was counted once. V is TRBV4-1 and J is TRBJ2-5; 9 nucleotides line up with TRBD1. The CDR3 extends over 16 amino acids. With 4 bases clipped from V and 2 bases from J, the junction kept 8 bases outside the gene matches. Germline CDR1 reads MGHRA; CDR2 reads YSYEKL. The CDR3 loop reads CASSPMPGTGQETQYF. The CDR3 DNA reads TGCGCCAGCAGCCCAATGCCCGGGACAGGGCAAGAGACCCAGTACTTC.

The chain links TRBV18 to TRBJ2-1, with 12 bases aligning to TRBD2. CDR1 and CDR2 from the germline V gene are KGHSH and LQKENI. Trimming at V came to 0 bases and at J to 10 bases, leaving 7 bases not matched to a gene. The CDR3 is made up of 16 amino acids. For the CDR3, the DNA is TGTGCCAGCTCACCACCTGCTAGCGGGGGGGCCGGGGAGCAGTTCTTC. This codes for CASSPPASGGAGEQFF.

The chain joins TRBV6-5 to TRBJ2-7; 14 bases are shared with TRBD2. V lost 6 bases and J lost 5; bases outside the gene matches: 3. CDR1 MNHEY and CDR2 SVGAGI come from the germline V gene. The CDR3 consists of 14 residues. CDR3 nucleotide sequence: TGTGCCAGCAGGGGACTAGCGGGGGTCCACGAGCAGTACTTC. The encoded protein is CASRGLAGVHEQYF.

The CDR3 is CASSRGQGRNEKLFF. The CDR3 nucleotides read TGTGCCAGCAGCCGAGGACAGGGTCGTAATGAAAAACTGTTTTTT. The chain recombines TRBV7-2 with TRBJ1-4, with TRBD1 matching 8 bases. Germline V gene lookup returns CDR1 SGHTA and CDR2 FQGNSA. The CDR3 consists of 15 residues. V dropped 5 bases and J dropped 4; count of bases not matched to a gene: 6.

In this sample, this clone turned up once. The chain links TRBV28 to TRBJ1-4; 8 nucleotides match TRBD1. CDR3 length: 13 residues. Germline V gene lookup returns CDR1 MDHEN and CDR2 SYDVKM. Trimming removed 6 bases from V and 8 bases from J; junction bases left unmatched: 5. CDR3 amino acids: CASRSTGEEKLFF. The CDR3 nucleotides are TGTGCCAGCAGGTCGACAGGGGAAGAAAAACTGTTTTTT.

The chain carries TRBV6-5 and TRBJ1-2; D is uncertain. The CDR3 is made up of 10 amino acids. CDR1 is MNHEY, CDR2 SVGAGI, per germline. Trimming cost V 10 bases and J 1 base, with 4 bases left between them. CDR3 region: CATLNYGYTF. The DNA for the CDR3 is TGTGCCACCCTTAACTATGGCTACACCTTC.

The chain carries TRBV21-1 and TRBJ2-4; the table's D call of TRBD1 was not tested on the DNA. TRBV21-1 has pseudogene status. The CDR3 covers 15 residues. DNA for the CDR3: TGTGCCAGCAGCCCCCGGGACAGCAAGATGGACATTCAGTACTTC. Protein product: CASSPRDSKMDIQYF.

The V gene is TRBV7-9, the J gene TRBJ2-7; TRBD1 is a possible D gene (5 bases). Trimming removed 1 base from V and 0 bases from J, with 10 bases in between. This CDR3 has 15 residues. Per germline, CDR1 SEHNR and CDR2 FQNEAQ (reference sequence). The CDR3 DNA reads as TGTGCCAGCAGCTTAGGGCTGGGGCTCTCCTACGAGCAGTACTTC. The encoded protein is CASSLGLGLSYEQYF.

The chain employs TRBV5-4 and TRBJ2-3, with D maybe TRBD2 (7 bases). Trimming pared 0 bases from V and 9 bases from J, leaving 11 bases between. From germline, CDR1 is SGHNT and CDR2 YYREEE (reference sequence). This CDR3 has 13 residues. The CDR3 DNA reads as TGTGCCAGCAGCTTGGCTGGGGGGGCCACGCAGTATTTT. Its translation: CASSLAGGATQYF.

J is TRBJ2-5 and V is TRBV2; TRBD2 matches 10 bases. This CDR3 spans 15 amino acids. Germline V CDR1 and CDR2: SNHLY, FYNNEI. V lost 6 bases to trimming and J lost 2 bases; unmatched junction nucleotides: 6. This CDR3 is CASSKGTSVQETQYF. The DNA of the CDR3 is TGTGCCAGCAGCAAAGGGACTAGCGTTCAAGAGACCCAGTACTTC. The whole variable domain, filled in from reference TRBV2 and TRBJ2-5, reads EPEVTQTPSHQVTQMGQEVILRCVPISNHLYFYWYRQILGQKVEFLVSFYNNEISEKSEIFDDQFSVERPDGSNFTLKIRSTKLEDSAMYFCASSKGTSVQETQYFGPGTRLLVL.

To note about this clone: Sequence at one end of the junction differs from germline and may be a read error. The chain employs TRBV6-5 and TRBJ1-5, with TRBD1 matching 12 bases. CDR3 length equals 16 residues. Germline V gene data show CDR1 as MNHEY and CDR2 as SVGAGI. The CDR3 coding sequence is TGTGCCAGCAGTTCTTCCGGGACAGGGGGCCCACAGCCCCAGAATTTT. Its protein is CASSSSGTGGPQPQNF.

V is TRBV5-1 and J is TRBJ2-5; TRBD2 agrees at 10 bases. The CDR3 is made up of 15 amino acids. V lost 5 bases to trimming and J lost 3 bases; unmatched junction nucleotides: 7. Germline V gene lookup returns CDR1 SGHRS and CDR2 YFSETQ. The CDR3, as DNA: TGCGCCAGCAGGTTTAGCGGGGGGAATAAAGAGACCCAGTACTTC. This gives the protein CASRFSGGNKETQYF.

The gene calls are TRBV5-1 and TRBJ2-5, with a tentative D call TRBD1 (6 bases). The CDR3 loop spans 15 amino acids. Germline V gives CDR1 SGHRS, CDR2 YFSETQ. Deletions cut 4 bases from V and 1 base from J, with 14 bases between. CDR3 nucleotides: TGCGCCAGCAGCACTGGGACACTACCCCAAGAGACCCAGTACTTC. Protein sequence: CASSTGTLPQETQYF. The full variable domain, rest sourced from reference TRBV5-1 and TRBJ2-5, is KAGVTQTPRYLIKTRGQQVTLSCSPISGHRSVSWYQQTPGQGLQFLFEYFSETQRNKGNFPGRFSGRQFSNSRSEMNVSTLELGDSALYLCASSTGTLPQETQYFGPGTRLLVL.